The 22 T cell receptor beta chains below all came from one sample that was sequenced in a study of Graves' ophthalmopathy and Graves' hyperthyroidism. Amplified material comprised TCR beta CDR3 regions derived from RNA transcripts. HTBI primers served in a first-round RT-PCR, which a second-round multiplex PCR followed. MiXCR, applied by TCRdb to the multiplex PCR reads, yields one record per CDR3 protein. The sample consists of over 650,000 distinct CDR3 sequences, about two fifths of them appearing once. The sample comprised peripheral blood. The receptor source for this set is an adult man with Graves' ophthalmopathy.

This clonotype was seen repeatedly, ten times or more. The chain combines TRBV12-3 or TRBV12-4 with TRBJ1-4; TRBD1 might be the D (5 bases). The V end was cut by 6 bases, the J end by 8 bases, with 16 bases between. CDR3 length equals 14 residues. The CDR3 bases are TGTGCCAGCAGGGTAGGGACGTTTCAGGAAAAACTGTTTTTT. The encoded protein is CASRVGTFQEKLFF.

The chain carries TRBV20-1 and TRBJ1-5; D not certain. Trimming removed 6 bases from V and 11 bases from J, with 17 bases in between. Germline V gene sequence: CDR1 DFQATT, CDR2 SNEGSKA (reference sequence). This CDR3 is 12 amino acids long. The CDR3 loop reads CSAAAGGETQHF. Here the CDR3 DNA reads TGCAGTGCCGCAGCGGGTGGGGAGACCCAGCATTTT.

The V and J genes are TRBV19 and TRBJ1-5; D remains unclear. Per germline, CDR1 LNHDA and CDR2 SQIVND (reference sequence). Trimming shortened V by 6 bases and J by 5 bases, and 5 bases separated the two germline ends. The CDR3 length is 11 residues. CDR3 protein: CASSYYQPQHF. CDR3 sequence (DNA): TGTGCCAGTAGCTACTATCAGCCCCAGCATTTT.

This clonotype was recorded many times. V gene TRBV27 combines with J gene TRBJ2-6; D is unclear. CDR1 MNHEY and CDR2 SMNVEV come from the germline V gene (reference sequence). The CDR3 has 15 amino acids. V gave up 4 bases and J gave up 4 bases, with 11 bases separating them. This CDR3 reads CASSSPSSGANVLTF. CDR3 DNA: TGTGCCAGCAGTTCCCCTTCGTCCGGGGCCAACGTCCTGACTTTC.

This chain uses TRBV10-3 with TRBJ1-2; D is perhaps TRBD1 (5 bases). The germline gives CDR1 ENHRY, CDR2 SYGVKD. V gave up 8 bases and J gave up 0 bases, with 19 bases separating them. This CDR3 is built from 16 residues. The DNA for the CDR3 is TGTGCCATCTCTGGGGCCCCGGGCGGAGCTAACTATGGCTACACCTTC. It yields the protein CAISGAPGGANYGYTF.

As regards this clonotype: A read error may account for a junction end that differs from germline. The chain uses TRBV6-1 and TRBJ1-1; no definite D call. From germline, CDR1 is MNHNS and CDR2 SASEGT. The CDR3 has 14 residues. CDR3 in amino acids: CASTTSGLNAEAFF. The CDR3 nucleotides read TGTGCCAGCACCACGTCGGGTTTGAACGCTGAAGCTTTCTTT.

This clonotype appeared a few times. The chain has TRBV7-8 and TRBJ2-2; D remains unclear. Between the trimmed V and J ends, which lost 2 bases and 7 bases, there was a span of 14 bases. In germline, CDR1 is SGHVS, CDR2 FQNEAQ. This CDR3 has 15 residues. DNA for the CDR3: TGTGCCAGCAGCTTAAATCCCGATAACGGCGGGGAGCTGTTTTTT. Its translation is CASSLNPDNGGELFF.

Of note for this clonotype: It may be a read error: a sequence one base away is much more abundant. This chain joins TRBV2 and TRBJ2-7; 7 nucleotides match TRBD1. Germline values: CDR1 SNHLY, CDR2 FYNNEI. The J segment lost 2 bases and the V segment lost 3 bases, leaving 4 bases of the junction unmatched. This CDR3 is built from 14 residues. In DNA form, the CDR3 reads TGTGCCAGCAGTGATGAGGGGGCAGCCTACGAGCAGTACTTC. Its protein product is CASSDEGAAYEQYF. Looking up the rest from reference TRBV2 and TRBJ2-7 gives the full variable domain: EPEVTQTPSHQVTQMGQEVILRCVPISNHLYFYWYRQILGQKVEFLVSFYNNEISEKSEIFDDQFSVERPDGSNFTLKIRSTKLEDSAMYFCASSDEGAAYEQYFGPGTRLTVT.

As to this clonotype: The CDR3 carries no conserved terminal phenylalanine or tryptophan, so it likely arises from a read error. No DNA is shown, since the ends of the CDR3 on it are uncertain; the CDR3 is the one TCRdb lists. This chain joins TRBV7-9 and TRBJ2-7; the tabulated D call, TRBD1, remains unverified against the DNA. The CDR3 is 9 amino acids in total, end residues counted. Germline V gene sequence: CDR1 SEHNR, CDR2 FQNEAQ (reference sequence). CDR3 protein: CASSSHRGR.

The V call is TRBV10-3, the J call TRBJ2-6, with TRBD1 identical over 7 bases. The CDR3 extends over 18 amino acids. The germline gives CDR1 ENHRY, CDR2 SYGVKD. V shed 0 bases, J shed 3 bases, and the junction held 8 bases outside the gene matches. Here the CDR3 reads CAISESRDSTYGANVLTF. DNA of the CDR3: TGTGCCATCAGTGAGTCCCGGGACAGCACCTATGGGGCCAACGTCCTGACTTTC.

This clonotype was counted ten times or more. This chain links TRBV20-1 with TRBJ1-1; 7 nucleotides agree with TRBD1. Germline V gene lookup returns CDR1 DFQATT and CDR2 SNEGSKA (reference sequence). Losses at the gene ends were 2 bases for V and 5 bases for J; bases not matched to a gene: 5. The CDR3 has 13 amino acids. The CDR3 DNA reads as TGCAGTGCTAGACAGACAGGGAGGACTGAAGCTTTCTTT. Residues: CSARQTGRTEAFF.

This clonotype showed up many times. Compared with germline, one end of the junction differs, possibly owing to a read error. The chain recombines TRBV10-3 with TRBJ2-6; TRBD1 might be the D (6 bases). CDR3 length: 17 residues. Germline CDR1 ENHRY, CDR2 SYGVKD. In DNA form, the CDR3 reads TGTGCCAGCAGTTCCCGGGACATCCTCTCTGGGGCCAACGTCCTGACTTTC. Its protein is CASSSRDILSGANVLTF.

This sequence joins TRBV10-3 and TRBJ1-2; TRBD1 aligns across 10 bases. V dropped 7 bases and J dropped 7; count of bases not matched to a gene: 9. CDR3 length equals 14 residues. Germline CDR1 ENHRY, CDR2 SYGVKD. The DNA for the CDR3 is TGTGCCATCAAAAAGGGACAGGGGAACGGTGGCTACACCTTC. This codes for CAIKKGQGNGGYTF.

This clonotype was observed at least ten times. The rearrangement uses TRBV6-1 and TRBJ1-1; weak D call: TRBD1 (6 bases). CDR3 length: 14 amino acids. V lost 7 bases and J lost 0, with 12 bases in between. Looked up from germline, CDR1 is MNHNS and CDR2 is SASEGT. This CDR3 is CASNAGVMNTEAFF. The DNA of the CDR3 is TGTGCCAGCAATGCAGGGGTCATGAACACTGAAGCTTTCTTT.

Note on this clonotype: A much bigger clone sits one base away, suggesting this may be a read error. J is TRBJ2-2 and V is TRBV7-7; possible D gene TRBD1, 5 bases. CDR1 SSHAT and CDR2 FNYEAQ come from the germline V gene (reference sequence). The V gene lost 5 bases and the J gene lost 5 bases, with 21 bases spanning the gap. This CDR3 comprises 17 residues. The CDR3 is CASSPYHAAGQTGELFF. DNA for the CDR3: TGTGCCAGCAGCCCTTATCATGCGGCAGGGCAAACCGGGGAGCTGTTTTTT.

A remark on this clonotype: Possible read error: a much larger clone is one base away. J is TRBJ1-4 and V is TRBV10-3; TRBD1 matches at 9 bases. Per the germline V gene, CDR1 is ENHRY and CDR2 is SYGVKD. The CDR3 length is 14 residues. DNA for the CDR3: TGTGCCAGCAGTACCGGGACAGGGCATGAAAAACTGTTTTTT. Translated: CASSTGTGHEKLFF.

This clonotype was observed many times. The chain is built from TRBV19 and TRBJ2-2; D is possibly TRBD1 (5 bases). Trimming stripped 5 bases from V and 6 bases from J, with 16 bases between. CDR1 is LNHDA, CDR2 SQIVND, per germline (reference sequence). The CDR3 consists of 15 residues. DNA of the CDR3: TGTGCCAGTAGTTTGGGGCCGTCGTCTTCCGGGGAGCTGTTTTTT. As protein: CASSLGPSSSGELFF.

This clonotype came up once. This chain joins TRBV15 and TRBJ1-2; 7 bases agree with TRBD1. Germline trimming cut 1 base from V and 2 bases from J; bases unmatched to any gene: 4. The length of the CDR3 is 15 residues. Germline V gene data show CDR1 as LNHNV and CDR2 as YYDKDF (reference sequence). CDR3 DNA sequence: TGTGCCACCAGCAGAGTCCCGACAGGGAACTATGGCTACACCTTC. Protein product: CATSRVPTGNYGYTF.

V gene TRBV10-3 combines with J gene TRBJ2-5; TRBD1 agrees at 9 bases. The CDR3 totals 16 residues. With 4 bases clipped from V and 2 bases from J, the junction kept 8 bases outside the gene matches. Germline V CDR1 and CDR2: ENHRY, SYGVKD. CDR3 residues: CAISAPTGGTQETQYF. The CDR3, as DNA: TGTGCCATCAGTGCCCCGACAGGGGGGACTCAAGAGACCCAGTACTTC.

V is TRBV10-3 and J is TRBJ2-7; D is unresolved. CDR1 ENHRY and CDR2 SYGVKD come from the germline V gene. Trimming took 4 bases from V and 10 from J, leaving 11 bases between them. There are 11 residues in the CDR3. For the CDR3, the DNA is TGTGCCATCAGTGCCCAACGACATCAGTACTTC. Protein sequence: CAISAQRHQYF.

The V gene is TRBV6-5, the J gene TRBJ2-7, with 7 positions matching TRBD1. The CDR3 runs 16 residues. V gave up 5 bases and J gave up 0 bases; unmatched junction bases: 10. Germline V lookup: CDR1 MNHEY, CDR2 SVGAGI. The CDR3 loop is CASSNHPGTDSYEQYF. The CDR3, as DNA: TGTGCCAGCAGTAACCATCCCGGGACAGACTCCTACGAGCAGTACTTC.

Turning to this clonotype: A clone one base away is much larger, so this may be a read error. The rearrangement links TRBV7-2 to TRBJ2-7, with D possibly being TRBD1 or TRBD2 (5 bases each). The CDR3 extends over 13 amino acids. The germline V gene has CDR1 SGHTA and CDR2 FQGNSA. V lost 4 bases to trimming and J lost 2 bases, with 9 bases between them. CDR3 in DNA: TGTGCCAGCAGCTGGGACCTGACCTACGAGCAGTACTTC. Amino acid sequence: CASSWDLTYEQYF.